The sequence of this TCR beta chain was determined in a study of identical twins. General observations from the study: The presence of invariant MAIT and iNKT cells could partly confound analyses of zero-insertion sequences.

In this sample, this clonotype turned up many times. The antigen is not known. Unique molecular identifiers were present on cDNA, and template switching added a universal primer site. One entry per CDR3 protein, called by TCRdb with MiXCR from the 5' RACE reads. The sample holds a few hundred thousand distinct CDR3 sequences, under 20% seen once. The sample comprised naive T cells sorted from blood. The source is a man over 45 in good health.

This chain's CDR3 is CASSESRLGTALPEQFF. In DNA, the CDR3 is TGTGCCAGCAGTGAATCAAGGCTGGGGACAGCCCTACCCGAGCAGTTCTTC. This sequence joins TRBV25-1 and TRBJ2-1; TRBD1 matches at 7 bases. This CDR3 has 17 residues. Trimming cost V 1 base and J 10 bases; bases outside gene matches: 16. Germline V gene sequence: CDR1 MGHDK, CDR2 SYGVNS.